These 19 T cell receptor beta chains share one sample of origin, sequenced in a study of human T cells and chemical hapten exposure. This sample's time point: patch test 1, 2 weeks after DPC sensitization. Treatment in this sample: therapeutic diphenylcyclopropenone sensitization with weekly scalp DPC. TCRdb re-analysed the RACE reads in MiXCR, keeping a single row per CDR3 protein. This sample yields about 120,000 distinct CDR3 sequences, of which roughly 13% are seen a single time; less than 0.95% belongs to the top ten. Source: whole blood, taken in connection with sensitization to the hapten diphenylcyclopropenone (DPC). The source is a man younger than 35 with alopecia areata. Some clones in this sample may be carry-over from other donors' samples.

This clonotype was seen only a few times. This chain links TRBV5-1 with TRBJ1-1, with unresolved D. This CDR3 comprises 12 residues. The V gene's germline CDR1 is SGHRS and CDR2 YFSETQ. The V end lost 5 bases, the J end lost 1 base, and 6 bases lay between the germline ends. Written as DNA, the CDR3 is TGCGCCAGCAGGCGGCAGAACACTGAAGCTTTCTTT. Translating it yields CASRRQNTEAFF.

The V and J genes are TRBV7-8 and TRBJ1-1; no clear D gene. Germline-derived CDR1 and CDR2 are SGHVS and FQNEAQ. This CDR3 has 16 residues. The V end lost 3 bases, the J end lost 11 bases, and 25 bases lay between the germline ends. The CDR3 region is CASSLLRTRDPAIAFF. The CDR3 bases are TGTGCCAGCAGCTTGCTTAGAACCCGGGATCCAGCTATTGCTTTCTTT.

The chain recombines TRBV5-6 with TRBJ1-6, with 11 bases fitting TRBD1. Germline V gene lookup returns CDR1 SGHDT and CDR2 YYEEEE. V trimming: 0 bases; J trimming: 10 bases; junction bases outside the gene matches: 9. CDR3 size: 17 residues. The CDR3 DNA reads TGTGCCAGCAGCTTGGAGGCTTGGGACAGGGGGAGGTCACCCCTCCACTTT. Its protein is CASSLEAWDRGRSPLHF.

The J gene is TRBJ2-1, the V gene TRBV10-2, with D perhaps matching TRBD1 (6 bases). The CDR3 length is 14 residues. V was clipped by 4 bases and J by 6 bases, with 13 bases between them. Germline CDR1 WSHSY, CDR2 SAAADI. The DNA of the CDR3 is TGCGCCAGCAGTGGACAGGTCACGATCAATGAGCAGTTCTTC. Encoded protein: CASSGQVTINEQFF.

This clonotype came up a few times. The chain employs TRBV12-3 or TRBV12-4 and TRBJ1-3; D uncertain. The CDR3 has 14 amino acids. Trimming left V 6 bases short and J 0 bases short, with 9 bases between. CDR3 loop: CASSKARSGNTIYF. DNA of the CDR3: TGTGCCAGCAGCAAGGCACGCTCTGGAAACACCATATATTTT.

This chain connects TRBV6-2 or TRBV6-3 to TRBJ2-5, with D hard to call. CDR3 length: 18 amino acids. The germline V and J ends were trimmed by 0 bases and 1 base, with 18 bases remaining between them. From germline, CDR1 is MNHEY and CDR2 SVGEGT. This CDR3 is CASSYSIPLDTIQETQYF. DNA of the CDR3: TGTGCCAGCAGTTACTCGATTCCCCTCGACACCATCCAAGAGACCCAGTACTTC.

V and J are TRBV27 and TRBJ1-1, with D possibly being TRBD1 (5 bases). Germline V gives CDR1 MNHEY, CDR2 SMNVEV (reference sequence). The germline V and J ends were trimmed by 8 bases and 0 bases, with 10 bases remaining between them. CDR3 length: 13 residues. The CDR3 sequence: CASLGRMNTEAFF. CDR3 coding DNA: TGTGCCAGCCTGGGACGGATGAACACTGAAGCTTTCTTT.

This chain uses TRBV29-1 with TRBJ2-7; D might be TRBD2 (6 bases). This CDR3 is 14 amino acids long. V was clipped by 0 bases and J by 4 bases, with 13 bases between them. Per germline, CDR1 SQVTM and CDR2 ANQGSEA. Here the CDR3 DNA reads TGCAGCGTTGAAGATCTAGCCGGGGGATACGAGCAGTACTTC. This codes for CSVEDLAGGYEQYF.

The chain uses TRBV27 and TRBJ1-1; tentatively, D is TRBD1 (5 bases). Trimming took 9 bases from V and 6 from J, leaving 8 bases between them. Germline V lookup: CDR1 MNHEY, CDR2 SMNVEV (reference sequence). This CDR3 has 10 amino acids. CDR3 amino acids: CARNRPEAFF. CDR3 bases: TGTGCCAGAAACAGGCCTGAAGCTTTCTTT.

The sample holds many counts of this clonotype. The chain uses TRBV5-1 and TRBJ2-5, with unresolved D. Germline V CDR1 and CDR2: SGHRS, YFSETQ. The CDR3 sequence is 13 residues long. Trimming took off 3 bases at V and 5 bases at J, with 11 bases between the two ends. The CDR3: CASSSSPQETQYF. The CDR3 DNA is TGCGCCAGCAGCTCATCACCCCAGGAGACCCAGTACTTC.

This clonotype has just a few counts. The chain carries TRBV29-1 and TRBJ1-1, with 7 nucleotides matching TRBD1. V lost 5 bases and J lost 6; bases outside the gene matches: 9. From germline, CDR1 is SQVTM and CDR2 ANQGSEA. The CDR3 spans 13 residues. The CDR3 loop reads CSVFLRGKAEAFF. CDR3 bases: TGCAGCGTTTTTCTCAGGGGGAAAGCTGAAGCTTTCTTT.

The chain combines TRBV18 with TRBJ1-1; TRBD1 is a possible D gene (6 bases). The V end was cut by 4 bases, the J end by 1 base, with 10 bases between. CDR3 size: 14 residues. CDR1 is KGHSH, CDR2 LQKENI, per germline. CDR3 in amino acids: CASSLGQTNTEAFF. CDR3 DNA: TGTGCCAGCTCACTAGGACAGACGAACACTGAAGCTTTCTTT.

This clonotype was picked up a small number of times. This chain joins TRBV4-1 and TRBJ1-3; D not resolved. The V and J ends lost 4 bases and 1 base respectively, with 17 bases between them. Germline CDR1 reads MGHRA; CDR2 reads YSYEKL. CDR3 length: 17 amino acids. CDR3 loop: CASSLDGEGKSGNTIYF. In nucleotides, the CDR3 is TGCGCCAGCAGCCTTGACGGGGAGGGAAAGTCTGGAAACACCATATATTTT.

This clonotype was counted many times. The chain joins TRBV20-1 to TRBJ2-2; the D is unclear. The CDR3 loop spans 15 amino acids. CDR1 DFQATT and CDR2 SNEGSKA come from the germline V gene (reference sequence). Trimming stripped 5 bases from V and 2 bases from J, with 15 bases between. The CDR3 loop reads CSAYRTTGNTGELFF. The CDR3, as DNA: TGCAGTGCTTACCGTACGACGGGCAACACCGGGGAGCTGTTTTTT.

The chain carries TRBV4-3 and TRBJ1-2, with D unclear. With 0 bases removed from V and 8 bases from J, the gap between germline ends came to 13 bases. Germline V gives CDR1 LGHNA, CDR2 YSLEER. The CDR3 extends over 14 amino acids. The CDR3 coding sequence is TGCGCCAGCAGCCAAGATCAAGAAAGGCCGGGCTACACCTTC. Translation gives CASSQDQERPGYTF.

The chain carries TRBV20-1 and TRBJ1-5; 8 bases match TRBD1. The CDR3 has 16 residues. The V segment lost 6 bases and the J segment 0 bases; nucleotides outside the gene matches: 10. Germline V CDR1 and CDR2: DFQATT, SNEGSKA (reference sequence). The CDR3: CSAEGQEHYSNQPQHF. The CDR3 DNA follows: TGCAGTGCCGAGGGACAGGAGCATTATAGCAATCAGCCCCAGCATTTT.

The gene calls are TRBV7-7 and TRBJ2-5; D is tentatively TRBD1 or TRBD2 (5 bases each). Trimming stripped 11 bases from V and 11 bases from J, with 24 bases between. This CDR3 is built from 13 residues. Germline V gene data show CDR1 as SSHAT and CDR2 as FNYEAQ (reference sequence). CDR3 protein: CAAGAQDGISQYF. The CDR3 nucleotides are TGTGCCGCCGGGGCGCAGGACGGAATATCTCAGTACTTC.

This chain links TRBV7-3 with TRBJ2-3; 7 bases map to TRBD1. CDR3 length: 13 amino acids. Losses at the gene ends were 4 bases for V and 3 bases for J; bases not matched to a gene: 1. Per the germline V gene, CDR1 is SGHTA and CDR2 is FQGTGA. The CDR3 protein is CASSWGQTDTQYF. Here the CDR3 DNA reads TGTGCCAGCAGCTGGGGACAGACAGATACGCAGTATTTT.

Notes on this clonotype: This may come from a read error, since a much larger clone is one base off. The chain is built from TRBV6-5 and TRBJ2-5; 9 positions agree with TRBD1. CDR3 length equals 14 residues. In germline, CDR1 is MNHEY, CDR2 SVGAGI. The J segment lost 4 bases and the V segment lost 5 bases, leaving 5 bases of the junction unmatched. The CDR3 DNA is TGTGCCAGCAGTACGGGACAGGGAGGAGAGACCCAGTACTTC. This translates into CASSTGQGGETQYF.